These 30 T cell receptor beta chains were sequenced from one sample in a study of cytomegalovirus exposure and HLA in healthy donors. Primers included in the PCR were 60 Vbeta and 13 Jbeta primers. Clones were read by immunoSEQ multiplex PCR, and TCRdb kept only the in-frame ones, dropping some. The table lists 120,000 to 150,000 clones, more than 70% of them singletons. Sequencing used PBMCs. The receptors originated from a man aged 35 to 55 in good health and CMV-seronegative.

This chain joins TRBV10-3 and TRBJ2-7; D is possibly TRBD1 (6 bases). The germline gives CDR1 ENHRY, CDR2 SYGVKD. The V and J ends lost 6 bases and 4 bases respectively, with 16 bases between them. CDR3 length: 14 amino acids. CDR3 bases: TGTGCCATCAGAAATCAGGGGAGTAGGTACGAGCAGTACTTC. Its protein product is CAIRNQGSRYEQYF.

This chain uses TRBV6-1 with TRBJ1-5; 8 nucleotides agree with TRBD1. Germline CDR1 and CDR2: MNHNS and SASEGT. V gave up 6 bases and J gave up 2 bases; unmatched junction bases: 6. The CDR3 is made up of 15 amino acids. The CDR3 loop reads CASSPGQGGNQPQHF. The CDR3 DNA follows: TGTGCCAGCAGCCCCGGACAGGGCGGCAATCAGCCCCAGCATTTT.

This chain joins TRBV5-1 and TRBJ1-2; 8 bases are shared with TRBD1. This CDR3 contains 16 residues. Per germline, CDR1 SGHRS and CDR2 YFSETQ. V shed 4 bases and J 3 bases; nucleotides not matched to a gene: 11. CDR3 sequence: CASSTPPGQVDYGYTF. The CDR3 nucleotides are TGCGCCAGCAGCACCCCACCGGGACAGGTCGACTATGGCTACACCTTC.

This clone came up once. This sequence joins TRBV5-1 and TRBJ1-5; maybe TRBD1 (6 bases). This CDR3 has 14 residues. The V and J ends lost 5 bases and 5 bases respectively, with 14 bases between them. The V gene's germline CDR1 is SGHRS and CDR2 YFSETQ. CDR3 protein: CASSQGGVDQPQHF. CDR3 nucleotide sequence: TGCGCCAGCAGTCAAGGGGGTGTCGATCAGCCCCAGCATTTT.

The chain links TRBV10-3 to TRBJ1-2; a possible D gene is TRBD1 (6 bases). The germline V gene encodes CDR1 ENHRY and CDR2 SYGVKD. Trimming left V 2 bases short and J 8 bases short, with 12 bases between. The CDR3 is made up of 13 amino acids. CDR3 DNA: TGTGCCATCAGTGAGAGGGGGGGGCAAGGCTACACCTTC. This gives the protein CAISERGGQGYTF.

V usage is TRBV5-1 and J usage is TRBJ1-1; the match to TRBD1 covers 9 bases. V was pared by 4 bases and J by 3 bases, with 7 bases of the junction left unmatched. The germline V gene encodes CDR1 SGHRS and CDR2 YFSETQ. The CDR3 is made up of 15 amino acids. The CDR3 DNA reads as TGCGCCAGCAGCGGAACAGGGGGCCTAGACACTGAAGCTTTCTTT. Protein product: CASSGTGGLDTEAFF.

This chain uses TRBV11-3 with TRBJ2-3, with D maybe TRBD2 (6 bases). Germline CDR1 SGHNT, CDR2 YENEEA. V shed 5 bases and J shed 5 bases, with 20 bases lying between them. The CDR3 is 16 amino acids. In DNA form, the CDR3 reads TGTGCCAGCAGCCCCCGTTACGGGGGTGGGGAAGATACGCAGTATTTT. Its protein is CASSPRYGGGEDTQYF.

V usage is TRBV7-3 and J usage is TRBJ2-3; 12 bases align to TRBD2. V was pared by 2 bases and J by 2 bases, with 5 bases of the junction left unmatched. The CDR3 extends over 17 amino acids. CDR1 SGHTA and CDR2 FQGTGA come from the germline V gene. The CDR3 here is CASSLGLAGGLTDTQYF. CDR3 sequence (DNA): TGTGCCAGCAGCTTAGGTCTAGCGGGGGGGCTCACAGATACGCAGTATTTT.

The chain uses TRBV4-2 and TRBJ2-2, with a possible D match to TRBD1 (5 bases). V lost 0 bases to trimming and J lost 6 bases, with 11 bases between them. The CDR3 loop spans 15 amino acids. Germline CDR1 reads LGHNA; CDR2 reads YNFKEQ. The CDR3 nucleotides are TGTGCCAGCAGCCAAGATCGTTCAGGGCCCGGGGAGCTGTTTTTT. This encodes CASSQDRSGPGELFF.

The V call is TRBV6-5, the J call TRBJ2-7, with TRBD1 identical over 12 bases. The CDR3 loop spans 14 amino acids. CDR1 and CDR2 from the germline V gene are MNHEY and SVGAGI. The trim removed 9 bases at V and 6 bases at J, leaving 9 bases unmatched. CDR3 DNA: TGTGCCAGTTCCCCCGGGACAGGGGGCAGCGAGCAGTACTTC. Translation: CASSPGTGGSEQYF.

The V call is TRBV7-2, the J call TRBJ2-5; D is undetermined. Germline CDR1 is SGHTA and CDR2 is FQGNSA. The CDR3 totals 12 residues. V was clipped by 2 bases and J by 5 bases, with 6 bases between them. The CDR3 region has the DNA TGTGCCAGCAGCTTAATCAGGGAGACCCAGTACTTC. Translated: CASSLIRETQYF.

This clone was recorded once. The chain combines TRBV15 with TRBJ2-7; 9 positions agree with TRBD1. The length of the CDR3 is 14 residues. Germline V gene lookup returns CDR1 LNHNV and CDR2 YYDKDF (reference sequence). J gave up 5 bases and V 3 bases, and 5 bases lay outside the gene matches. The CDR3 spells CATSRRTGADEQYF. CDR3 DNA: TGTGCCACCAGCAGGCGGACAGGGGCCGACGAGCAGTACTTC.

The chain combines TRBV4-1 with TRBJ1-4; TRBD1 matches 8 bases. Germline V gene data show CDR1 as MGHRA and CDR2 as YSYEKL. The length of the CDR3 is 14 residues. The V and J ends lost 7 bases and 5 bases, in that order; junction bases with no gene match: 6. In DNA form, the CDR3 reads TGCGCCAGCACCCCCCGGACAGGGAATGAAAAACTGTTTTTT. It translates to CASTPRTGNEKLFF.

V and J are TRBV28 and TRBJ1-2; D possibly corresponds to TRBD1 (5 bases). Trimming took off 1 base at V and 6 bases at J, with 15 bases between the two ends. This CDR3 has 15 residues. Germline V CDR1 and CDR2: MDHEN, SYDVKM. The CDR3 loop reads CASSLSEEGRHGYTF. CDR3 nucleotides: TGTGCCAGCAGTTTATCAGAGGAGGGGAGGCATGGCTACACCTTC.

This clone was observed a few times. The chain uses TRBV5-6 and TRBJ1-4; no clear D. This CDR3 spans 12 amino acids. Germline CDR1 is SGHDT and CDR2 is YYEEEE. Trimming pared 1 base from V and 7 bases from J, leaving 5 bases between. CDR3 sequence: CASSLSGEKLFF. CDR3 in DNA: TGTGCCAGCAGCTTGTCGGGTGAAAAACTGTTTTTT.

This rearrangement joins TRBV5-1 to TRBJ1-1, with D tentatively TRBD1 (5 bases). The CDR3 length is 14 residues. Germline values: CDR1 SGHRS, CDR2 YFSETQ. Between the trimmed V and J ends, which lost 4 bases and 3 bases, there was a span of 13 bases. The CDR3 spells CASSVGAGDTEAFF. DNA for the CDR3: TGCGCCAGCAGCGTAGGGGCGGGGGACACTGAAGCTTTCTTT.

The chain employs TRBV11-2 and TRBJ2-3; maybe TRBD2 (6 bases). The V gene lost 4 bases and the J gene lost 11 bases, with 25 bases spanning the gap. The CDR3 loop spans 16 amino acids. Germline CDR1 SGHAT, CDR2 FQNNGV. The chain's CDR3 is CASSSTPWRGGLEQYF. The CDR3 region has the DNA TGTGCCAGCAGCTCAACGCCATGGAGGGGAGGCTTGGAGCAGTATTTT.

V is TRBV9 and J is TRBJ2-7, with D perhaps matching TRBD2 (6 bases). V was cut by 3 bases and J by 7 bases, with 14 bases left in between. This CDR3 spans 13 amino acids. Germline V gene sequence: CDR1 SGDLS, CDR2 YYNGEE. In DNA, the CDR3 is TGTGCCAGCAGCGGGACTGGTGGAGGGGAGCAGTACTTC. This codes for CASSGTGGGEQYF.

This clone has just one count. The V call is TRBV7-2, the J call TRBJ2-7; 10 bases agree with TRBD2. Germline values: CDR1 SGHTA, CDR2 FQGNSA. The CDR3 is made up of 15 amino acids. V lost 3 bases, J lost 5 bases, and 7 bases stayed unmatched. The chain's CDR3 is CASSLLLAGADEQYF. The CDR3 region has the DNA TGTGCCAGCAGCTTGTTGCTAGCGGGGGCAGACGAGCAGTACTTC.

J is TRBJ1-2 and V is TRBV7-9, with D tentatively TRBD1 (6 bases). Trimming stripped 4 bases from V and 9 bases from J, with 12 bases between. CDR3 length equals 12 residues. The germline CDR1 and CDR2 sequences are SEHNR and FQNEAQ (reference sequence). The CDR3 is CASSWGPQSYTF. The CDR3 region has the DNA TGTGCCAGCAGCTGGGGGCCGCAGAGCTACACCTTC. The full variable domain, its missing parts supplied by reference TRBV7-9 and TRBJ1-2, is DTGVSQNPRHKITKRGQNVTFRCDPISEHNRLYWYRQTLGQGPEFLTYFQNEAQLEKSRLLSDRFSAERPKGSFSTLEIQRTEQGDSAMYLCASSWGPQSYTFGSGTRLTVV.

The rearrangement links TRBV2 to TRBJ2-1; 9 positions match TRBD2. The CDR3 contains 12 residues. Germline CDR1 and CDR2: SNHLY and FYNNEI. Trimming at V came to 1 base and at J to 15 bases, leaving 4 bases not matched to a gene. CDR3 DNA sequence: TGTGCCAGCAGTGAAGTAGCGGGGGAACGGTTCTTC. Its protein is CASSEVAGERFF.

The rearrangement joins TRBV7-9 to TRBJ1-1; D is uncertain. From germline, CDR1 is SEHNR and CDR2 FQNEAQ (reference sequence). The CDR3 runs to 12 residues. The ends were cut back, 5 bases at V and 3 bases at J, with 7 bases in the middle. This CDR3 is CASSPADTEAFF. CDR3 DNA sequence: TGTGCCAGCAGCCCCGCGGACACTGAAGCTTTCTTT.

The count of this clone is one. This rearrangement joins TRBV15 to TRBJ2-1, with TRBD2 matching 12 bases. Germline CDR1 reads LNHNV; CDR2 reads YYDKDF (reference sequence). This CDR3 is 16 amino acids long. J lost 3 bases, V lost 3 bases, and 3 bases had no gene match. For the CDR3, the DNA is TGTGCCACCAGCAGTGCTAGCGGGGGGGTCTACAATGAGCAGTTCTTC. Translation: CATSSASGGVYNEQFF.

The gene calls are TRBV4-2 and TRBJ1-3, with TRBD1 identical over 9 bases. CDR3 size: 16 residues. V was clipped by 3 bases and J by 4 bases; unmatched bases: 7. Germline loops: CDR1 LGHNA, CDR2 YNFKEQ. CDR3: CASSHLEGTGGNTIYF. The DNA for the CDR3 is TGTGCCAGCAGCCACCTAGAAGGGACAGGGGGAAACACCATATATTTT.

This sequence joins TRBV2 and TRBJ1-1; no reliable D call. The V gene's germline CDR1 is SNHLY and CDR2 FYNNEI. The CDR3 loop spans 14 amino acids. Between the trimmed V and J ends, which lost 8 bases and 0 bases, there was a span of 13 bases. The CDR3 DNA reads TGTGCCAGCTACAGTGGATTTATGAACACTGAAGCTTTCTTT. This encodes CASYSGFMNTEAFF.

This chain links TRBV6-5 with TRBJ1-2; TRBD1 might be the D (6 bases). The V end lost 6 bases, the J end lost 3 bases, and 11 bases lay between the germline ends. The germline CDR1 and CDR2 sequences are MNHEY and SVGAGI. The CDR3 is 13 amino acids. The CDR3 coding sequence is TGTGCCAGCAGGCTAGGGGGGGACTATGGCTACACCTTC. Its translation: CASRLGGDYGYTF.

This clone was seen only once. The J gene is TRBJ1-2, the V gene TRBV5-4; D is ambiguous. This CDR3 comprises 14 residues. V was shortened by 6 bases and J by 2 bases, with 14 bases between the two germline ends. From germline, CDR1 is SGHNT and CDR2 YYREEE (reference sequence). The CDR3 protein is CASMAGGGNYGYTF. DNA for the CDR3: TGTGCCAGCATGGCCGGTGGAGGGAACTATGGCTACACCTTC.

This chain connects TRBV30 to TRBJ1-5; perhaps TRBD1 as D (6 bases). The CDR3 is 14 residues long. Germline values: CDR1 GTSNPN, CDR2 SVGIG (reference sequence). V lost 2 bases to trimming and J lost 4 bases, with 12 bases between them. CDR3 sequence: CAWSSTGWNQPQHF. CDR3 nucleotides: TGTGCCTGGAGTAGTACAGGGTGGAATCAGCCCCAGCATTTT.

V is TRBV7-2 and J is TRBJ1-5, with D perhaps matching TRBD1 (5 bases). The CDR3 is made up of 14 amino acids. Germline CDR1 SGHTA, CDR2 FQGNSA. Between the trimmed V and J ends, which lost 1 base and 6 bases, there was a span of 10 bases. The chain's CDR3 is CASSLVGGGQPQHF. The DNA for the CDR3 is TGTGCCAGCAGCTTAGTGGGGGGGGGTCAGCCCCAGCATTTT. The full variable domain, in which reference TRBV7-2 and TRBJ1-5 provide the parts outside the CDR3, is GAGVSQSPSNKVTEKGKDVELRCDPISGHTALYWYRQSLGQGLEFLIYFQGNSAPDKSGLPSDRFSAERTGGSVSTLTIQRTQQEDSAVYLCASSLVGGGQPQHFGDGTRLSIL.

The chain joins TRBV6-5 to TRBJ1-4; D uncertain. Deletions cut 3 bases from V and 4 bases from J, with 9 bases between. The CDR3 runs 14 residues. Germline assignment: CDR1 MNHEY and CDR2 SVGAGI. The CDR3 spells CASSYTPYNEKLFF. The CDR3 nucleotides read TGTGCCAGCAGTTATACACCTTATAATGAAAAACTGTTTTTT.